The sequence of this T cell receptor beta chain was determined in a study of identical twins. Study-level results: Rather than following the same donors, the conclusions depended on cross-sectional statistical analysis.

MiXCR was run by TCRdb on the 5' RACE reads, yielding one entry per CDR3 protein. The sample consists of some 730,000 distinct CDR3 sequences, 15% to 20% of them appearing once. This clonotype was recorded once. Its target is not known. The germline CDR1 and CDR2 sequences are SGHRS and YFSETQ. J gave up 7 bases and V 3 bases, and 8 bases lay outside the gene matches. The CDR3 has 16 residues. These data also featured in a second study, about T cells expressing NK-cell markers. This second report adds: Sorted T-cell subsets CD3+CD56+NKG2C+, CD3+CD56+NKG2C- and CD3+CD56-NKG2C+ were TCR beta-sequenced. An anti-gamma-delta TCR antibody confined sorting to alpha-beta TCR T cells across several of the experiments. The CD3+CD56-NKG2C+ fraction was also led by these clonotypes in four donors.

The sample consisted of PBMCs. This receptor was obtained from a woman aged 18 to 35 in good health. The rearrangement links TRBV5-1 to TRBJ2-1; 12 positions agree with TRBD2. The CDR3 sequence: CASSSQGLAGFNEQFF. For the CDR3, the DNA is TGCGCCAGCAGCTCGCAGGGACTAGCGGGTTTTAATGAGCAGTTCTTC.